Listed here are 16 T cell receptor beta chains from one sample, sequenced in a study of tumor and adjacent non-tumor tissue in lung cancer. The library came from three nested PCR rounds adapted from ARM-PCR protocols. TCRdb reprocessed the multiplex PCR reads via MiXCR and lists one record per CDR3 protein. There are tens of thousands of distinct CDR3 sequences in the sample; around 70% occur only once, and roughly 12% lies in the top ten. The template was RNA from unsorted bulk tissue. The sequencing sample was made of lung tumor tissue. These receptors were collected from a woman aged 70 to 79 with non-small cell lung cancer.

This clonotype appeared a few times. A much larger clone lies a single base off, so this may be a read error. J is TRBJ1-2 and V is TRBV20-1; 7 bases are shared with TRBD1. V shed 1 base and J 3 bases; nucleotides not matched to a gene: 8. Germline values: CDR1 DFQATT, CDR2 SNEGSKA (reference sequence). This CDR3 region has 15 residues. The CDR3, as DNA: TGCAGTGCTAGAGCTCTGAATGACAGGGACTATGGCTACACCTTC. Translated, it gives CSARALNDRDYGYTF.

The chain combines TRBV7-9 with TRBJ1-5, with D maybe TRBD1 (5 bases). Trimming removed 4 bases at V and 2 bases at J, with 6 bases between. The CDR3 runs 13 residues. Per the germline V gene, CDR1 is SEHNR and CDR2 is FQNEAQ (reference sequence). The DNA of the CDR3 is TGTGCCAGCAGCTGGGGCGGCAATCAGCCCCAGCATTTT. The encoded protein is CASSWGGNQPQHF. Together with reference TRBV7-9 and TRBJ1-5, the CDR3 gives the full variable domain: DTGVSQNPRHKITKRGQNVTFRCDPISEHNRLYWYRQTLGQGPEFLTYFQNEAQLEKSRLLSDRFSAERPKGSFSTLEIQRTEQGDSAMYLCASSWGGNQPQHFGDGTRLSIL.

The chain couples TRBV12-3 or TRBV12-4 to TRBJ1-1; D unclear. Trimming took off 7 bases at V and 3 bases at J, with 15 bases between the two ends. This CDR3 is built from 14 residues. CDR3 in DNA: TGTGCCAGCACCTTGAGAGACGTGGACACTGAAGCTTTCTTT. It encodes CASTLRDVDTEAFF.

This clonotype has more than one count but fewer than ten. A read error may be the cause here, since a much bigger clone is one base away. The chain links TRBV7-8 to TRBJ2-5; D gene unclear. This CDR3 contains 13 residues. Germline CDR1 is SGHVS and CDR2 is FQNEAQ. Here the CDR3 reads CASSTNDLPSQHF. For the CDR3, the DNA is TGTGCCAGCAGCACCAACGATCTTCCCTCCCAGCACTTC.

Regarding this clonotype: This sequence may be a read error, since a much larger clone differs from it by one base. This CDR3 is CSVDFRTTYAQYF. For the CDR3, the DNA is TGCAGCGTTGACTTTAGAACTACTTATGCGCAGTATTTT. The chain recombines TRBV29-1 with TRBJ2-3; the D is unclear. The CDR3 contains 13 residues. Trimming stripped 3 bases from V and 10 bases from J, with 17 bases between. Per germline, CDR1 SQVTM and CDR2 ANQGSEA.

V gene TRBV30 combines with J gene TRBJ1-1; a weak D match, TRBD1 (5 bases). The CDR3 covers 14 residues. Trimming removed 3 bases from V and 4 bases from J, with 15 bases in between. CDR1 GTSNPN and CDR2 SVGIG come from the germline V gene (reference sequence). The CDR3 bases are TGTGCCTGGAGCATCAGGGTTGGTAGCACTGAAGCTTTCTTT. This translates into CAWSIRVGSTEAFF.

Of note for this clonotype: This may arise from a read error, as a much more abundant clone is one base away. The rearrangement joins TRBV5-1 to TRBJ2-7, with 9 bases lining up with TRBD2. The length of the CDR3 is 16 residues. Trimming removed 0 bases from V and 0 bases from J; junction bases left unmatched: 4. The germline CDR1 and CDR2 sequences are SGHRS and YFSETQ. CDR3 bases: TGCGCCAGCAGCTTGGGACTAGCGGAGTCCTCCTACGAGCAGTACGTC. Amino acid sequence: CASSLGLAESSYEQYV.

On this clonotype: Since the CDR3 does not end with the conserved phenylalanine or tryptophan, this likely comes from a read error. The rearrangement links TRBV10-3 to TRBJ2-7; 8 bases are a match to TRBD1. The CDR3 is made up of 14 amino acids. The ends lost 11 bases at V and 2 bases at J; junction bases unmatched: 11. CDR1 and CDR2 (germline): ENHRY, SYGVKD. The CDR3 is CAASPDRVTYEQYI. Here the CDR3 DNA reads TGTGCCGCCAGCCCGGACAGGGTCACCTACGAGCAGTACATC.

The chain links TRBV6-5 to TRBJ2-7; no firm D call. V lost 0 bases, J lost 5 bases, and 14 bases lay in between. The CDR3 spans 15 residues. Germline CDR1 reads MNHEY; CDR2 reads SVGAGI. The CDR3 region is CASSYSVQPIHEQYF. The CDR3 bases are TGTGCCAGCAGTTACTCGGTCCAGCCGATCCACGAGCAGTACTTC.

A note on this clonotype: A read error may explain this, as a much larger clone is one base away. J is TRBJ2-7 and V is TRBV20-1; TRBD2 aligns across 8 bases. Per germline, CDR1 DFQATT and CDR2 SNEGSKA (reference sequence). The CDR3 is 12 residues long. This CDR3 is CSARLAGYAQYF. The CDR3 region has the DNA TGCAGTGCTAGGCTAGCGGGCTACGCGCAGTACTTC.

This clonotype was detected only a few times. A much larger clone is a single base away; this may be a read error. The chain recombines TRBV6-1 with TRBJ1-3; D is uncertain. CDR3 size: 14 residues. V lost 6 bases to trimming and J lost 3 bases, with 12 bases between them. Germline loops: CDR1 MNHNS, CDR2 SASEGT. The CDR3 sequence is CASRGRAGGNTIYF. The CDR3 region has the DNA TGTGCCAGCAGAGGACGGGCAGGTGGAAACACCATATATTTT.

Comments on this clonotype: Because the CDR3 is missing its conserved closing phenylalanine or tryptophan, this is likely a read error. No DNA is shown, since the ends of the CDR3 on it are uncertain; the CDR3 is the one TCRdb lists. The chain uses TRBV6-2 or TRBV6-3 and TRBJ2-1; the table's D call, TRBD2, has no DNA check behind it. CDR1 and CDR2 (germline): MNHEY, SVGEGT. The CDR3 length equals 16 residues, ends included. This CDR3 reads CASSPHGAEGFNEQLS.

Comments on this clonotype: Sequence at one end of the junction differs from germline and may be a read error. The CDR3 loop is CASSPTLGVSKQPQHF. DNA of the CDR3: TGTGCCAGCAGCCCCACCCTGGGGGTCAGCAAGCAGCCCCAGCATTTT. J is TRBJ1-5 and V is TRBV7-8; TRBD1 might be the D (5 bases). The CDR3 is made up of 16 amino acids. CDR1 is SGHVS and CDR2 is FQNEAQ in the germline V gene.

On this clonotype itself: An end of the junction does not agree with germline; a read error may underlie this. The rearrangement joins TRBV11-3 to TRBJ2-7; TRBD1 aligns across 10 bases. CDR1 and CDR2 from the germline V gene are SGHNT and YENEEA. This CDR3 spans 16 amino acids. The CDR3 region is CASSSRQGASSYEQYF. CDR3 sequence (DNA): TGTGCCAGCAGTTCGAGACAGGGGGCCTCCTCCTACGAGCAATACTTC.

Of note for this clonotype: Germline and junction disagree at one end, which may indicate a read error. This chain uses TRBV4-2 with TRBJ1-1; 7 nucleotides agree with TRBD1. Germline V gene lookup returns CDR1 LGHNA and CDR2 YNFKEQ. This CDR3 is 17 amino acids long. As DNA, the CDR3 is TGTGCAAGCAGCCCGGGACAGTTCAGGGTTAATGACACTGAAGCTTTCTTT. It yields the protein CASSPGQFRVNDTEAFF.

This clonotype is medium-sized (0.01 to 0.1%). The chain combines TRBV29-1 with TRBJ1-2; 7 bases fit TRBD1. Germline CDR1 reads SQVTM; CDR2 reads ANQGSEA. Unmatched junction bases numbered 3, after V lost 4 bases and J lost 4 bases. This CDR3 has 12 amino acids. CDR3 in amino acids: CSVGSGGYGYTF. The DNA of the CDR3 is TGCAGCGTTGGATCAGGGGGCTATGGCTACACCTTC.